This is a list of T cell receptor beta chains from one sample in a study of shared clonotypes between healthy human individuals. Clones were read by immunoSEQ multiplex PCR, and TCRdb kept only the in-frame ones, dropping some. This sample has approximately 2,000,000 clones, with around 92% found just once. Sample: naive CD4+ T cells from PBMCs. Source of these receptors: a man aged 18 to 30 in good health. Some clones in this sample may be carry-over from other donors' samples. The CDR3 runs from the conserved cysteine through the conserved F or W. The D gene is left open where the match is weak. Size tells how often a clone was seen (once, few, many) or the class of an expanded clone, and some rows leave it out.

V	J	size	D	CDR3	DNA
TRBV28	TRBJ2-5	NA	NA	CASSPGLEETQYF	TGTGCCAGCAGTCCCGGACTTGAAGAGACCCAGTACTTC
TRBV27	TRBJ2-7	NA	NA	CASRAYTHYEQYF	TGTGCCAGCAGGGCATACACTCACTACGAGCAGTACTTC
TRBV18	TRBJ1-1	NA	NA	CASSNARDTNTEAFF	TGTGCCAGCTCAAATGCCCGGGACACGAACACTGAAGCTTTCTTT
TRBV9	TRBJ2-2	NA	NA	CASSLRPNTGELFF	TGTGCCAGCAGTCTGAGGCCGAACACCGGGGAGCTGTTTTTT
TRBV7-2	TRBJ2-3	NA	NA	CASSPWTRGSTDTQYF	TGTGCCAGCAGCCCATGGACGCGGGGTAGCACAGATACGCAGTATTTT
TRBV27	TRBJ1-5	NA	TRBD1	CASSSFQGAEGNQPQHF	TGTGCCAGCAGTTCATTCCAGGGGGCCGAGGGCAATCAGCCCCAGCATTTT
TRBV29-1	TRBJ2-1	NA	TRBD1	CSVEHTGANYNEQFF	TGCAGCGTTGAACACACAGGGGCAAACTACAATGAGCAGTTCTTC
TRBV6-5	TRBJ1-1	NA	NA	CASSSTVNTEAFF	TGTGCCAGCAGCTCCACGGTGAACACTGAAGCTTTCTTT
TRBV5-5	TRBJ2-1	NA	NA	CASSLVGGGNEQFF	TGTGCCAGCAGCTTGGTAGGAGGTGGCAATGAGCAGTTCTTC
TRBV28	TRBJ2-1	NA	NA	CASSFRNEQFF	TGTGCCAGCAGTTTTCGGAATGAGCAGTTCTTC
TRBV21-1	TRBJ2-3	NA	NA	CASSKAADTQYF	TGTGCCAGCAGCAAAGCAGCTGATACGCAGTATTTT
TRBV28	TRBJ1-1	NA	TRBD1	CASRTGGMNTEAFF	TGTGCCAGCAGGACAGGGGGCATGAACACTGAAGCTTTCTTT
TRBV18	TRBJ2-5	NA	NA	CASSPWDGKETQYF	TGTGCCAGCTCACCATGGGACGGGAAAGAGACCCAGTACTTC
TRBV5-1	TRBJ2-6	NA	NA	CASSQFNSGANVLTF	TGCGCCAGCAGCCAATTCAACTCTGGGGCCAACGTCCTGACTTTC
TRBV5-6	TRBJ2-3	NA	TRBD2	CASSTISGRRTDTQYF	TGTGCCAGCAGCACGATTAGCGGGAGAAGGACAGATACGCAGTATTTT
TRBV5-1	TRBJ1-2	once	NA	CASSRPEETGYGYTF	TGCGCCAGCAGCAGGCCGGAGGAGACGGGCTATGGCTACACCTTC
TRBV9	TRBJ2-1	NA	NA	CASSVGGASYNEQFF	TGTGCCAGCAGCGTAGGTGGAGCCTCCTACAATGAGCAGTTCTTC
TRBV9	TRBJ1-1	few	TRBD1	CASSVTGTGLNTEAFF	TGTGCCAGCAGCGTCACCGGGACAGGGCTAAACACTGAAGCTTTCTTT
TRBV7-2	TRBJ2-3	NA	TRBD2	CASSSQRGATDTQYF	TGTGCCAGCAGCTCACAGCGGGGGGCCACAGATACGCAGTATTTT